These T cell receptor beta chains were read from a single sample in a study of early T cells in non-severe SARS-CoV-2 infection. TCRdb re-called the 5' RACE reads with MiXCR, one entry per CDR3 protein. The sample has 75,000 to 100,000 distinct CDR3 sequences, roughly 15% seen once. Sequencing used whole blood. Source of these receptors: an adult who was a healthcare worker with PCR-confirmed SARS-CoV-2 infection or an uninfected control (not recorded which). CDR3s include the opening cysteine and the closing phenylalanine or tryptophan. The order of the fields is CDR3 protein, V gene, D gene, J gene. The D gene is left open where the match is weak.

CDR3 protein: CASGDGPNEKLFF
V gene: TRBV6-2/TRBV6-3
D gene: NA
J gene: TRBJ1-4

CDR3 protein: CSARDVAGGRTDTQYF
V gene: TRBV20-1
D gene: TRBD2
J gene: TRBJ2-3

CDR3 protein: CATSAVPAGELFF
V gene: TRBV24-1
D gene: NA
J gene: TRBJ2-2

CDR3 protein: CASSTGGDTQYF
V gene: TRBV12-3/TRBV12-4
D gene: TRBD2
J gene: TRBJ2-3

CDR3 protein: CAWRKRDRGFYEQYF
V gene: TRBV30
D gene: TRBD1
J gene: TRBJ2-7

CDR3 protein: CASSLEAGYQETQYF
V gene: TRBV7-6
D gene: NA
J gene: TRBJ2-5

CDR3 protein: CSVVYTDREWRTEAFF
V gene: TRBV29-1
D gene: TRBD1
J gene: TRBJ1-1

CDR3 protein: CASSVVASGSNEQYF
V gene: TRBV9
D gene: TRBD2
J gene: TRBJ2-7

CDR3 protein: CASSPSEGTGELFF
V gene: TRBV7-9
D gene: NA
J gene: TRBJ2-2

CDR3 protein: CATRQREDFSSYNEQFF
V gene: TRBV19
D gene: TRBD2
J gene: TRBJ2-1

CDR3 protein: CSVEDGQGAYGNTIYF
V gene: TRBV29-1
D gene: TRBD1
J gene: TRBJ1-3

CDR3 protein: CASSEIQGGNQPQHF
V gene: TRBV6-1
D gene: TRBD1
J gene: TRBJ1-5

CDR3 protein: CASSPTKQGALHEQYF
V gene: TRBV7-9
D gene: TRBD1
J gene: TRBJ2-7

CDR3 protein: CASSSRDGYTEAFF
V gene: TRBV13
D gene: NA
J gene: TRBJ1-1

CDR3 protein: CASSPTGLNEQYF
V gene: TRBV3-1
D gene: TRBD2
J gene: TRBJ2-7

CDR3 protein: CASSLVLPSYEQYF
V gene: TRBV7-2
D gene: NA
J gene: TRBJ2-7

CDR3 protein: CSVEGDGASTDTQYF
V gene: TRBV29-1
D gene: NA
J gene: TRBJ2-3

CDR3 protein: CAWKSGLTGELFF
V gene: TRBV30
D gene: NA
J gene: TRBJ2-2

CDR3 protein: CASSSSLAPGETQYF
V gene: TRBV12-3/TRBV12-4
D gene: NA
J gene: TRBJ2-5

CDR3 protein: CASSPTGSVYGYTF
V gene: TRBV6-5
D gene: NA
J gene: TRBJ1-2

CDR3 protein: CASRTALYEAFF
V gene: TRBV28
D gene: NA
J gene: TRBJ1-1

CDR3 protein: CASSLGPPGGLYNEQFF
V gene: TRBV11-2
D gene: NA
J gene: TRBJ2-1

CDR3 protein: CASVQTGFAQETQYF
V gene: TRBV7-6
D gene: TRBD1
J gene: TRBJ2-5

CDR3 protein: CASSFSERGAPRGETQYF
V gene: TRBV5-4
D gene: TRBD2
J gene: TRBJ2-5

CDR3 protein: CASSLTRGGNEQFF
V gene: TRBV7-2
D gene: NA
J gene: TRBJ2-1

CDR3 protein: CASSSGQTNNSPLHF
V gene: TRBV12-3/TRBV12-4
D gene: NA
J gene: TRBJ1-6

CDR3 protein: CSAKRGLSYGYTF
V gene: TRBV20-1
D gene: NA
J gene: TRBJ1-2

CDR3 protein: CAWSVRREQPQHF
V gene: TRBV30
D gene: NA
J gene: TRBJ1-5

CDR3 protein: CASSELASTSSYEQYF
V gene: TRBV6-5
D gene: NA
J gene: TRBJ2-7

CDR3 protein: CASSLGLVGNEQFF
V gene: TRBV7-9
D gene: NA
J gene: TRBJ2-1

CDR3 protein: CASSWSSLFTTDTQYF
V gene: TRBV2
D gene: NA
J gene: TRBJ2-3

CDR3 protein: CASSDFGLGTEKLFF
V gene: TRBV6-1
D gene: NA
J gene: TRBJ1-4

CDR3 protein: CASSLGPSGRGYEQYF
V gene: TRBV7-2
D gene: TRBD2
J gene: TRBJ2-7

CDR3 protein: CASSLADRPVDTQYF
V gene: TRBV27
D gene: TRBD1
J gene: TRBJ2-3

CDR3 protein: CASTETGANGYTF
V gene: TRBV6-1
D gene: TRBD1
J gene: TRBJ1-2

CDR3 protein: CASSFNVYEQYF
V gene: TRBV12-3/TRBV12-4
D gene: NA
J gene: TRBJ2-7

CDR3 protein: CASRNAGSLPRNEQYF
V gene: TRBV28
D gene: NA
J gene: TRBJ2-7

CDR3 protein: CSVNTGGNQPQHF
V gene: TRBV29-1
D gene: NA
J gene: TRBJ1-5

CDR3 protein: CASGMGAGEQYF
V gene: TRBV11-2
D gene: NA
J gene: TRBJ2-7

CDR3 protein: CASSPGQGGEQFF
V gene: TRBV14
D gene: TRBD1
J gene: TRBJ2-1

CDR3 protein: CSVGTPYGYTF
V gene: TRBV29-1
D gene: NA
J gene: TRBJ1-2

CDR3 protein: CASSLWQGMNTEAFF
V gene: TRBV28
D gene: NA
J gene: TRBJ1-1

CDR3 protein: CASSSTRWTDNEKLFF
V gene: TRBV6-6
D gene: NA
J gene: TRBJ1-4

CDR3 protein: CASSWTSGRGEQFF
V gene: TRBV6-2/TRBV6-3
D gene: TRBD2
J gene: TRBJ2-1

CDR3 protein: CASSSNFFSGANVLTF
V gene: TRBV7-2
D gene: NA
J gene: TRBJ2-6

CDR3 protein: CASTGTASGFYNEQFF
V gene: TRBV10-2
D gene: TRBD2
J gene: TRBJ2-1

CDR3 protein: CASSFSGTGLGELFF
V gene: TRBV27
D gene: TRBD1
J gene: TRBJ2-2

CDR3 protein: CASSWTGATEAFF
V gene: TRBV7-8
D gene: TRBD1
J gene: TRBJ1-1

CDR3 protein: CASSLVTEAFF
V gene: TRBV11-2
D gene: NA
J gene: TRBJ1-1

CDR3 protein: CAWSVPVVQEQYF
V gene: TRBV30
D gene: NA
J gene: TRBJ2-7

CDR3 protein: CASSEGQSKNIQYF
V gene: TRBV10-1
D gene: NA
J gene: TRBJ2-4

CDR3 protein: CASSLRRDILNTGELFF
V gene: TRBV11-2
D gene: NA
J gene: TRBJ2-2

CDR3 protein: CASSNRDTQYF
V gene: TRBV6-5
D gene: NA
J gene: TRBJ2-3